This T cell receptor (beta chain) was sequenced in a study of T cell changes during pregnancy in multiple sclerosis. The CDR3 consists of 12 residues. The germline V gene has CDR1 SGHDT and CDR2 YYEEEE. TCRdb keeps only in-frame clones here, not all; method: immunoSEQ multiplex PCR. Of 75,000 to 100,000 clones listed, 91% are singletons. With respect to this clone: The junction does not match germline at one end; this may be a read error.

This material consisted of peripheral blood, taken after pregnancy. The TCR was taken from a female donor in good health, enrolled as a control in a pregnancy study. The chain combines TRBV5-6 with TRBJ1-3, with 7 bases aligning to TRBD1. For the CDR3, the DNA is TGTGCCAGCAGCTTGGGCCCAGACAGGGAAAATTTT. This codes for CASSLGPDRENF.